This record looks at one T cell receptor (beta chain) sequence and its context. V was pared by 5 bases and J by 5 bases, with 13 bases between. The CDR3 has 14 residues. CDR1 and CDR2 from the germline V gene are SGHTA and FQGNSA. This table comes from immunoSEQ multiplex PCR, and its TCRdb copy is limited to in-frame clones, with some not included. The sample contains approximately 150,000 clones, approximately 91% of which appear only once. The data originate from a study of T cell responses to AZD1222 COVID-19 vaccine. The chain uses TRBV7-2 and TRBJ1-5; TRBD1 might be the D (6 bases). The source is an adult who received the MenACWY meningococcal vaccine as a control. This specimen consisted of peripheral blood, obtained 28 days after the second dose of the MenACWY control vaccine. The CDR3 coding sequence is TGTGCCAGCAGCGTAACGGGGGGCGATCAGCCCCAGCATTTT. It encodes CASSVTGGDQPQHF.